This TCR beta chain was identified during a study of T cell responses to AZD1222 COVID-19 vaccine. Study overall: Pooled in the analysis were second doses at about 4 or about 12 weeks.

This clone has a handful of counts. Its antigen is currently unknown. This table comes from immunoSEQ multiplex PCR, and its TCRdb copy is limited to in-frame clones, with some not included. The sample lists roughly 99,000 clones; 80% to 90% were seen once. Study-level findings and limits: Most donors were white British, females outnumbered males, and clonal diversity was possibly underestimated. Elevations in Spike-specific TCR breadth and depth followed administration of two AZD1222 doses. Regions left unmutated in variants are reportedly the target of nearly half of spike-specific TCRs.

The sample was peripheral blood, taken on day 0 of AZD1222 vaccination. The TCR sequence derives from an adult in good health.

CDR3 sequence: CASSWKRKETQYF. The CDR3 DNA reads TGTGCCAGCAGTTGGAAGAGAAAAGAGACCCAGTACTTC. This chain connects TRBV27 to TRBJ2-5; D is undetermined. The CDR3 extends over 13 amino acids. V was pared by 4 bases and J by 3 bases, with 9 bases between. Germline V CDR1 and CDR2: MNHEY, SMNVEV (reference sequence).